The clone carrying this T cell receptor beta chain was counted a few times. Its antigen is undetermined. It was with 60 Vbeta and 13 Jbeta primers that the PCR ran. Produced via immunoSEQ multiplex PCR; TCRdb's table is partial and in-frame only. The sample consists of some 180,000 clones, roughly an eighth of them appearing once. This specimen comes from a study of cytomegalovirus exposure and HLA in healthy donors. Germline V lookup: CDR1 MNHNY, CDR2 SVGAGI (reference sequence). CDR3 length: 16 residues. V lost 7 bases, J lost 0 bases, and 10 bases stayed unmatched. Unrecorded immune exposure was likely among donors, who were nominally healthy when sampled. Findings and caveats of the study: A few CMV-associated chains were confirmed in vitro to be specific for CMV antigens.

The chain carries TRBV6-6 and TRBJ2-3, with 7 positions matching TRBD2. This TCR was sampled from a man aged 45-65 years in good health and CMV-seropositive. Sequencing was done on a sample of PBMCs. The CDR3 bases are TGTGCCAGCACCCTCACGGGGGGTGTTAGCACAGATACGCAGTATTTT. Protein: CASTLTGGVSTDTQYF.